This passage covers 5 T cell receptor beta chains from one sample sequenced in a study of OX40 agonist ivuxolimab in advanced cancers. The data were produced by immunoSEQ multiplex PCR, yet TCRdb's version contains in-frame clones alone and is incomplete. The data contain fewer than 75,000 clones, approximately 80% of them singletons. This material consisted of CD4+ or CD8+ T cells sorted from blood, taken in a trial of the OX40 agonist ivuxolimab. The receptors here all came from an adult with an advanced solid tumor such as melanoma, head and neck, liver or kidney cancer.

On this clone itself: At the DNA level, this CDR3 is encoded by other sequences in the same sample as well. This chain's CDR3 is CASSPDSGEQYV. In DNA, the CDR3 is TGTGCCAGCTCACCAGATTCGGGCGAGCAGTACGTC. The chain uses TRBV18 and TRBJ2-7; no clear D gene. This CDR3 contains 12 residues. Trimming took off 2 bases at V and 6 bases at J, with 8 bases between the two ends. Germline V gene data show CDR1 as KGHSH and CDR2 as LQKENI.

A note on this clone: Germline is not matched at one junction end, which may reflect a read error. CDR3 in DNA: TGCAGTGCCAGAGGTGGGACCCAGTACTTC. It yields the protein CSARGGTQYF. The chain employs TRBV20-1 and TRBJ2-5, with D uncertain. The germline V gene has CDR1 DFQATT and CDR2 SNEGSKA (reference sequence). The CDR3 runs to 10 residues.

There are a few counts of this clone. V gene TRBV27 combines with J gene TRBJ1-1, with TRBD1 identical over 8 bases. The CDR3 loop spans 14 amino acids. Germline loops: CDR1 MNHEY, CDR2 SMNVEV (reference sequence). V was clipped by 6 bases and J by 2 bases; unmatched bases: 5. CDR3 amino acids: CASSAGTGNTEAFF. The CDR3 DNA is TGTGCCAGCAGCGCTGGGACAGGCAACACTGAAGCTTTCTTT.

This chain uses TRBV5-1 with TRBJ2-5; a possible D gene is TRBD1 (6 bases). The CDR3 contains 14 residues. Trimming shortened V by 5 bases and J by 1 base, and 12 bases separated the two germline ends. Germline V gene lookup returns CDR1 SGHRS and CDR2 YFSETQ. The CDR3 here is CASRADSPQETQYF. Written as DNA, the CDR3 is TGCGCCAGCAGGGCGGACAGCCCCCAAGAGACCCAGTACTTC.

The chain couples TRBV10-3 to TRBJ1-2; D not certain. This CDR3 is built from 13 residues. The V and J ends lost 3 bases and 5 bases respectively, with 10 bases between them. Germline assignment: CDR1 ENHRY and CDR2 SYGVKD. The CDR3 here is CAISDGRSYGYTF. The CDR3 coding sequence is TGTGCCATCAGTGACGGCAGATCTTATGGCTACACCTTC.